This TCR beta chain was identified in a study of response to subunit inactivated influenza vaccine. TCRdb processed the RT-PCR reads anew with MiXCR; each CDR3 protein has one entry. The sample includes fewer than 800,000 distinct CDR3 sequences, about 15% of them seen just once. This CDR3 is 15 amino acids long. The germline V and J ends were trimmed by 4 bases and 6 bases, with 19 bases remaining between them. The germline V gene encodes CDR1 SGDLS and CDR2 YYNGEE. This sample comprised PBMCs from blood, obtained about 11 days after vaccination. The clonotype was recovered from a man aged 50-60 years who received an inactivated influenza vaccine. This chain uses TRBV9 with TRBJ1-1, with TRBD1 as a possible D gene (5 bases). The CDR3 region has the DNA TGTGCCAGCAGCACCTCCGGGACCGGGTTCCCTGAAGCTTTCTTT. Translated, it gives CASSTSGTGFPEAFF.